The next 16 T cell receptor beta chains were all read from a single sample in a study of blood T cell repertoires in COVID-19 (dated by TCRdb to the early 2020s). The library came from the immunoSEQ multiplex PCR assay. TCRdb took over this immuneACCESS table, retaining in-frame rearrangements with V and J assigned. Such tables are incomplete; in checked studies, under half of the missing clones stem from an unresolved V gene, and the remainder is unexplained. A total of about 200,000 clones appear in this sample, around four fifths of them only once. Roughly 10% of the sample is taken by the ten largest. The material sequenced was PBMCs or T cells enriched from blood (not recorded which). All receptors derive from a man aged 35 to 55 who had recovered from COVID-19.

V and J are TRBV6-2 or TRBV6-3 and TRBJ2-2; 7 bases align to TRBD2. The junction had 4 bases not matched to a gene; V was cut back by 6 bases and J by 0 bases. This CDR3 comprises 15 residues. CDR1 is MNHEY, CDR2 SVGEGT, per germline. The CDR3 DNA is TGTGCCAGCAGCCGAGCGGGATCGAACACCGGGGAGCTGTTTTTT. Translated, it gives CASSRAGSNTGELFF.

This rearrangement joins TRBV4-2 to TRBJ2-7; D possibly corresponds to TRBD2 (5 bases). The germline V gene encodes CDR1 LGHNA and CDR2 YNFKEQ. This CDR3 has 16 residues. V lost 0 bases, J lost 4 bases, and 16 bases lay in between. CDR3 coding DNA: TGTGCCAGCAGCCAAGAAGGCAGCCTATCGGGGTACGAGCAGTACTTC. Translated: CASSQEGSLSGYEQYF.

The chain employs TRBV9 and TRBJ2-1, with unresolved D. Trimming pared 1 base from V and 5 bases from J, leaving 10 bases between. This CDR3 is 14 amino acids long. Germline V gene sequence: CDR1 SGDLS, CDR2 YYNGEE. The DNA of the CDR3 is TGTGCCAGCAGCGTAAGCCAAAGCAACAATGAGCAGTTCTTC. Encoded protein: CASSVSQSNNEQFF.

The genes are TRBV28 and TRBJ1-5; 10 positions agree with TRBD1. V shed 7 bases, J shed 5 bases, and the junction held 8 bases outside the gene matches. This CDR3 contains 15 residues. Germline CDR1 is MDHEN and CDR2 is SYDVKM. The CDR3 sequence is CASTLGQGVYQPQHF. DNA for the CDR3: TGTGCCAGCACACTTGGACAGGGGGTCTATCAGCCCCAGCATTTT.

The chain is built from TRBV28 and TRBJ2-1; 13 positions agree with TRBD2. V gave up 5 bases and J gave up 4 bases; unmatched junction bases: 5. CDR3 size: 16 residues. CDR1 and CDR2 (germline): MDHEN, SYDVKM. For the CDR3, the DNA is TGTGCCAGCAGTGCGAGACTAGCGGGAGGTTACAATGAGCAGTTCTTC. It translates to CASSARLAGGYNEQFF.

This clone turned up a few times. This chain links TRBV6-5 with TRBJ2-1; 7 bases are a match to TRBD2. The CDR3 has 13 residues. The trim removed 6 bases at V and 4 bases at J, leaving 3 bases unmatched. Germline V gene lookup returns CDR1 MNHEY and CDR2 SVGAGI. CDR3 sequence: CASSHGGYNEQFF. CDR3 nucleotides: TGTGCCAGCAGCCACGGGGGGTACAATGAGCAGTTCTTC.

The chain recombines TRBV7-2 with TRBJ2-1, with D possibly matching TRBD2 (6 bases). Germline CDR1 SGHTA, CDR2 FQGNSA. CDR3 size: 13 residues. The V and J ends lost 7 bases and 5 bases respectively, with 12 bases between them. The CDR3 nucleotides read TGTGCCAGCATAGTCGCGGGAAACAATGAGCAGTTCTTC. This sequence encodes CASIVAGNNEQFF.

The sample holds one count of this clone. The CDR3 DNA is TGTGCCAGCAGTATCACAGGGGGAAGAAGCTACACCTTC. Amino acid sequence: CASSITGGRSYTF. The chain is built from TRBV25-1 and TRBJ1-2; 8 nucleotides agree with TRBD1. Germline CDR1 is MGHDK and CDR2 is SYGVNS. This CDR3 is 13 amino acids long. The V segment lost 5 bases and the J segment 9 bases; nucleotides outside the gene matches: 8.

This sequence joins TRBV6-1 and TRBJ1-1, with TRBD1 matching over 10 bases. The CDR3 contains 17 residues. Germline loops: CDR1 MNHNS, CDR2 SASEGT. The junction had 13 bases not matched to a gene; V was cut back by 3 bases and J by 6 bases. CDR3 DNA: TGTGCCAGCAGTGATCCCGCCTGGGGGACAGGGGTCTCTGAAGCTTTCTTT. Translation: CASSDPAWGTGVSEAFF.

Only a few counts were recorded for this clone. The V call is TRBV5-1, the J call TRBJ1-6, with TRBD1 as a possible D gene (5 bases). The length of the CDR3 is 15 residues. CDR1 SGHRS and CDR2 YFSETQ come from the germline V gene. V lost 4 bases and J 4 bases, leaving 12 bases between the germline ends. CDR3 DNA sequence: TGCGCCAGCAGCCCTGACAGTCCTTATAATTCACCCCTCCACTTT. Translating it yields CASSPDSPYNSPLHF.

The CDR3 here is CASSPRQANNQPQHF. DNA of the CDR3: TGTGCCAGCAGCCCGCGACAGGCAAACAATCAGCCCCAGCATTTT. This sequence joins TRBV7-8 and TRBJ1-5; tentatively, D is TRBD1 (6 bases). Germline V gene sequence: CDR1 SGHVS, CDR2 FQNEAQ. The V gene lost 5 bases and the J gene lost 3 bases, with 14 bases spanning the gap. This CDR3 region has 15 residues.

The rearrangement joins TRBV29-1 to TRBJ1-2; D perhaps matches TRBD1 (6 bases). With 4 bases removed from V and 8 bases from J, the gap between germline ends came to 17 bases. This CDR3 contains 13 residues. Per germline, CDR1 SQVTM and CDR2 ANQGSEA. The CDR3 is CSVVLGAPGGYTF. The CDR3 DNA is TGCAGCGTTGTCTTGGGGGCTCCTGGGGGCTACACCTTC. The complete variable domain, with remaining parts taken from reference TRBV29-1 and TRBJ1-2, reads SAVISQKPSRDICQRGTSLTIQCQVDSQVTMMFWYRQQPGQSLTLIATANQGSEATYESGFVIDKFPISRPNLTFSTLTVSNMSPEDSSIYLCSVVLGAPGGYTFGSGTRLTVV.

This clone was seen only once. The V gene is TRBV9, the J gene TRBJ2-7; D is perhaps TRBD1 (5 bases). Germline V CDR1 and CDR2: SGDLS, YYNGEE. The CDR3 covers 13 residues. V was pared by 3 bases and J by 6 bases, with 13 bases between. The CDR3 here is CASSAGYPSEQYF. In DNA form, the CDR3 reads TGTGCCAGCAGCGCAGGGTACCCCTCCGAGCAGTACTTC.

The chain is built from TRBV5-8 and TRBJ1-6; D may be TRBD1 (6 bases). V was cut by 4 bases and J by 10 bases, with 15 bases left in between. The CDR3 contains 14 residues. Germline CDR1 and CDR2: SGHTS and YDEGEE. The CDR3 nucleotides are TGTGCCAGCAGCCTGACAGGTCTCGGCTCACCCCTCCACTTT. This translates into CASSLTGLGSPLHF.

The chain links TRBV9 to TRBJ2-7; 7 positions agree with TRBD2. The CDR3 extends over 15 amino acids. The V segment lost 3 bases and the J segment 1 base; nucleotides outside the gene matches: 7. Looked up from germline, CDR1 is SGDLS and CDR2 is YYNGEE. CDR3 in DNA: TGTGCCAGCAGCGCGGAGGCGGGAGCATCCTACGAGCAGTACTTC. Its protein product is CASSAEAGASYEQYF. Using reference TRBV9 and TRBJ2-7 for the parts outside the CDR3, the full variable domain is DSGVTQTPKHLITATGQRVTLRCSPRSGDLSVYWYQQSLDQGLQFLIQYYNGEERAKGNILERFSAQQFPDLHSELNLSSLELGDSALYFCASSAEAGASYEQYFGPGTRLTVT.

CDR3 sequence: CASVGGQGFTGELFF. The DNA for the CDR3 is TGCGCCAGTGTGGGAGGACAGGGCTTCACCGGGGAGCTGTTTTTT. The V and J genes are TRBV5-1 and TRBJ2-2, with 8 bases lining up with TRBD1. The CDR3 is made up of 15 amino acids. Trimming cost V 8 bases and J 4 bases; bases outside gene matches: 10. The V gene's germline CDR1 is SGHRS and CDR2 YFSETQ.